This is a list of T cell receptor beta chains from one sample in a study of blood T cell repertoires in COVID-19. The method was immunoSEQ multiplex PCR; TCRdb's version includes in-frame clones alone and lacks a portion of them. Among about 270,000 clones listed, more than 80% were seen once. Sequenced: PBMCs or T cells enriched from blood (not recorded which). All receptors derive from a woman younger than 35 who had recovered from COVID-19. Both conserved end residues are trimmed from each CDR3. The order of the fields is V gene, CDR3 length, clone size, CDR3 protein. Clone size is stated in some rows and not others, as once, few, many or a class when expanded.

V gene: TRBV6-5; CDR3 length: 14; clone size: -; CDR3 protein: ASSLVPGQGRDGYT
V gene: TRBV3-1/TRBV3-2; CDR3 length: 12; clone size: -; CDR3 protein: ASSQAGGNQPQH
V gene: TRBV2; CDR3 length: 8; clone size: -; CDR3 protein: ASGRDTIY
V gene: TRBV6-5; CDR3 length: 11; clone size: -; CDR3 protein: ASSYPSGVGYT
V gene: TRBV7-9; CDR3 length: 17; clone size: -; CDR3 protein: ASSLAMGTSGVHQGAQY
V gene: TRBV7-3; CDR3 length: 12; clone size: -; CDR3 protein: ASNPPLGADEQY
V gene: TRBV2; CDR3 length: 13; clone size: -; CDR3 protein: ASSPGQGPNQPQH
V gene: TRBV11-3; CDR3 length: 15; clone size: -; CDR3 protein: ASSLRPPSGGYNEQF
V gene: TRBV19; CDR3 length: 12; clone size: -; CDR3 protein: ASSIGAGNYGYT
V gene: TRBV6-5; CDR3 length: 13; clone size: -; CDR3 protein: ASSFTGGDRYGYT
V gene: TRBV5-6; CDR3 length: 12; clone size: -; CDR3 protein: ASSIGQGWTEAF
V gene: TRBV19; CDR3 length: 13; clone size: -; CDR3 protein: ASSGEQGLNTEAF
V gene: TRBV6-5; CDR3 length: 13; clone size: -; CDR3 protein: ASSYSPDSGTEAF
V gene: TRBV19; CDR3 length: 12; clone size: -; CDR3 protein: ASSTGDSRETQY
V gene: TRBV14; CDR3 length: 10; clone size: -; CDR3 protein: ASSHQGNEQF
V gene: TRBV5-4; CDR3 length: 11; clone size: -; CDR3 protein: ASSHLEGSPLH
V gene: TRBV30; CDR3 length: 14; clone size: once; CDR3 protein: AWSVVGQGAGQPQH
V gene: TRBV5-6; CDR3 length: 13; clone size: -; CDR3 protein: ASSLVLANSETQY
V gene: TRBV6-5; CDR3 length: 13; clone size: -; CDR3 protein: ASSYDSTTNYGYT
V gene: TRBV7-8; CDR3 length: 13; clone size: -; CDR3 protein: ASSYNMQGAHGYT
V gene: TRBV19; CDR3 length: 12; clone size: -; CDR3 protein: ASTNRGRNTEAF
V gene: TRBV10-3; CDR3 length: 11; clone size: -; CDR3 protein: AIRNREVDEQY
V gene: TRBV12-3/TRBV12-4; CDR3 length: 11; clone size: -; CDR3 protein: ASSSYTGSEQF
V gene: TRBV6-5; CDR3 length: 11; clone size: -; CDR3 protein: ASRGQGGHEQY
V gene: TRBV4-1; CDR3 length: 15; clone size: -; CDR3 protein: ASSQMGGPSGTGELF
V gene: TRBV5-1; CDR3 length: 12; clone size: -; CDR3 protein: ASSEGPQDYEQY
V gene: TRBV7-8; CDR3 length: 13; clone size: -; CDR3 protein: ASSSQRRTGNTIY
V gene: TRBV11-3; CDR3 length: 14; clone size: -; CDR3 protein: ASSLGEGAVTDTQY
V gene: TRBV28; CDR3 length: 14; clone size: -; CDR3 protein: ASSEFPGTSYNEQF
V gene: TRBV27; CDR3 length: 11; clone size: -; CDR3 protein: ASSMGGYSPLH